The 10 T cell receptor beta chains in this list originate from one sample, sequenced in a study of shared clonotypes between healthy human individuals. Assay: immunoSEQ multiplex PCR; the TCRdb copy retains only in-frame clones and omits some. The table includes 850,000 to 1,100,000 clones, 70% to 85% detected once. What was sequenced was memory CD4+ T cells from PBMCs. Noted subset: CD45RA-negative fraction. Receptors were obtained from a man between 18 and 35 years old in good health. Some clones in this sample may be carry-over from other donors' samples.

The chain joins TRBV10-3 to TRBJ1-2; TRBD1 matches at 9 bases. V shed 4 bases and J 2 bases; nucleotides not matched to a gene: 8. The CDR3 has 16 amino acids. Per the germline V gene, CDR1 is ENHRY and CDR2 is SYGVKD. CDR3 residues: CAISAPGQGTNYGYTF. In DNA, the CDR3 is TGTGCCATCAGTGCGCCGGGACAGGGAACAAACTATGGCTACACCTTC.

The rearrangement uses TRBV5-1 and TRBJ1-2; 7 nucleotides match TRBD1. The trim removed 3 bases at V and 6 bases at J, leaving 5 bases unmatched. The CDR3 is made up of 13 amino acids. Germline CDR1 is SGHRS and CDR2 is YFSETQ. CDR3 region: CASSSQGVHGYTF. CDR3 DNA: TGCGCCAGCAGCTCTCAGGGGGTACATGGCTACACCTTC.

CDR3 residues: CSVRGQVLNTEAFF. The DNA for the CDR3 is TGCAGCGTTAGGGGTCAGGTACTGAACACTGAAGCTTTCTTT. This rearrangement joins TRBV29-1 to TRBJ1-1, with D possibly TRBD1 on 5 matching bases. V lost 5 bases and J 0 bases, leaving 13 bases between the germline ends. Germline CDR1 is SQVTM and CDR2 is ANQGSEA. The CDR3 spans 14 residues.

The V and J genes are TRBV27 and TRBJ1-4; 9 bases are shared with TRBD1. The CDR3 runs to 15 residues. The J segment lost 3 bases and the V segment lost 6 bases, leaving 5 bases of the junction unmatched. Germline CDR1 is MNHEY and CDR2 is SMNVEV (reference sequence). In DNA, the CDR3 is TGTGCCAGCAGCTACAGGGGGCGGCCTAATGAAAAACTGTTTTTT. It encodes CASSYRGRPNEKLFF.

With respect to this clone: The junction shows a germline mismatch at one end, possibly a read error. The V call is TRBV28, the J call TRBJ2-6; the D gene could be TRBD1 or TRBD2 (5 bases each). CDR3 length equals 16 residues. Germline assignment: CDR1 MDHEN and CDR2 SYDVKM. In DNA form, the CDR3 reads TGTGCCAGCAGTATGCGAGGGGCTTCTGGGGCCAACGTTCTGACTTTC. It is translated as CASSMRGASGANVLTF.

This clone appeared a single time. This chain links TRBV6-1 with TRBJ1-2, with D perhaps matching TRBD1 (5 bases). Looked up from germline, CDR1 is MNHNS and CDR2 is SASEGT. Trimming left V 3 bases short and J 3 bases short, with 11 bases between. This CDR3 has 14 residues. CDR3 sequence (DNA): TGTGCCAGCAGTGATCCGGGGGTCTACTATGGCTACACCTTC. Residues: CASSDPGVYYGYTF.

This chain connects TRBV4-1 to TRBJ1-1, with D uncertain. The CDR3 length is 16 residues. CDR1 and CDR2 from the germline V gene are MGHRA and YSYEKL. The V end was cut by 4 bases, the J end by 3 bases, with 18 bases between. The chain's CDR3 is CASSPTAWTGDTEAFF. The CDR3 region has the DNA TGCGCCAGCAGCCCCACCGCGTGGACGGGTGACACTGAAGCTTTCTTT.

The chain joins TRBV5-1 to TRBJ2-3, with 12 bases matching TRBD2. CDR1 and CDR2 from the germline V gene are SGHRS and YFSETQ. The length of the CDR3 is 15 residues. V shed 4 bases, J shed 7 bases, and the junction held 7 bases outside the gene matches. CDR3: CASSPLAGGPNTQYF. The DNA of the CDR3 is TGCGCCAGCAGCCCACTAGCGGGAGGTCCGAATACGCAGTATTTT.

CDR3 DNA: TGCGCCAGCAGCTTGGACAGGGGGCAGACCCAGTACTTC. Amino acid sequence: CASSLDRGQTQYF. This sequence joins TRBV5-1 and TRBJ2-5; 9 positions agree with TRBD1. Germline CDR1 reads SGHRS; CDR2 reads YFSETQ. V gave up 0 bases and J gave up 6 bases; unmatched junction bases: 0. The CDR3 is 13 residues long.

The rearrangement links TRBV4-3 to TRBJ2-7; tentatively, D is TRBD2 (5 bases). V was clipped by 1 base and J by 1 base, with 11 bases between them. CDR3 length equals 15 residues. Germline assignment: CDR1 LGHNA and CDR2 YSLEER. CDR3 in DNA: TGCGCCAGCAGCCAAGGGGGAGCGAGGTCCTACGAGCAGTACTTC. Protein sequence: CASSQGGARSYEQYF.